This T cell receptor (beta chain) originates from a study of blood T cell repertoires in COVID-19. Libraries were prepared by immunoSEQ multiplex PCR; TCRdb keeps only in-frame clonotypes and omits some of them. The table has 130,000 to 150,000 clones, about four fifths seen once; the top ten hold 8% to 9%. V was pared by 2 bases and J by 0 bases, with 11 bases between. The CDR3 totals 16 residues. Germline V gene lookup returns CDR1 KGHSH and CDR2 LQKENI. The sample consisted of peripheral blood. The V and J genes are TRBV18 and TRBJ1-3; D gene uncertain. This TCR came from a human donor with acute or convalescent COVID-19. The donor label of this sample is uncertain. The CDR3 sequence is CASSPIRSNSGNTIYF. DNA for the CDR3: TGTGCCAGCTCACCAATCAGATCCAACTCTGGAAACACCATATATTTT.